This entry lists 5 T cell receptor beta chains sequenced from one sample in a study of metastatic and nonmetastatic thyroid tumors. All patients were untreated before thyroid surgery. TCRdb re-analyzed the PCR reads using MiXCR. Of about 16,000 clones in the sample, 27% were seen once. The source material was adjacent normal tissue. The receptors were gathered from a female donor with papillary thyroid cancer or a benign thyroid nodule (not recorded which). Some clones in this sample may be carry-over from other donors' samples.

On this clone: It may be a read error: a sequence one base away is much more abundant. The sample has other DNA sequences that encode this CDR3 too. The genes are TRBV11-2 and TRBJ2-7, with 10 nucleotides matching TRBD2. Germline loops: CDR1 SGHAT, CDR2 FQNNGV. The CDR3 length is 15 residues. Germline trimming cut 6 bases from V and 6 bases from J; bases unmatched to any gene: 11. The CDR3 loop is CASSPSAGGPVEQYF. Written as DNA, the CDR3 is TGTGCCAGCAGTCCCTCAGCGGGAGGGCCGGTCGAGCAGTACTTC.

A few counts support this clone. The chain has TRBV6-1 and TRBJ2-1, with 7 positions matching TRBD1. The V gene end was trimmed by 10 bases and the J gene end by 2 bases; junction bases not matched to a gene: 8. The CDR3 is made up of 14 amino acids. Germline V gene data show CDR1 as MNHNS and CDR2 as SASEGT. The CDR3 spells CATHPGQPYNEQFF. The CDR3 region has the DNA TGTGCCACCCATCCGGGACAGCCCTACAATGAGCAGTTCTTC.

This chain links TRBV6-2 or TRBV6-3 with TRBJ2-1; TRBD2 is a possible D gene (6 bases). Germline V gene data show CDR1 as MNHEY and CDR2 as SVGEGT. CDR3 size: 15 residues. Trimming pared 6 bases from V and 9 bases from J, leaving 21 bases between. CDR3 amino acids: CASSPSGGSPAEQFF. The CDR3 bases are TGTGCCAGCAGCCCTTCTGGGGGGTCCCCCGCTGAGCAGTTCTTC.

This clone has only a few counts. V usage is TRBV5-8 and J usage is TRBJ1-5, with D tentatively TRBD1 (5 bases). The CDR3 runs 12 residues. The V gene lost 4 bases and the J gene lost 4 bases, with 6 bases spanning the gap. Germline-derived CDR1 and CDR2 are SGHTS and YDEGEE. The CDR3 reads CASSGGNQPQHF. CDR3 sequence (DNA): TGTGCCAGCAGCGGGGGGAATCAGCCCCAGCATTTT. Full variable domain (rest looked up from reference TRBV5-8 and TRBJ1-5): EAGVTQSPTHLIKTRGQQATLRCSPISGHTSVYWYQQALGLGLQFLLWYDEGEERNRGNFPPRFSGRQFPNYSSELNVNALELEDSALYLCASSGGNQPQHFGDGTRLSIL.

This chain links TRBV2 with TRBJ2-2; D is unclear. Germline V gene sequence: CDR1 SNHLY, CDR2 FYNNEI. Between the trimmed V and J ends, which lost 7 bases and 2 bases, there was a span of 8 bases. This CDR3 comprises 13 residues. The CDR3 coding sequence is TGTGCCAGCAAGGTGGGAAACACCGGGGAGCTGTTTTTT. As protein: CASKVGNTGELFF.